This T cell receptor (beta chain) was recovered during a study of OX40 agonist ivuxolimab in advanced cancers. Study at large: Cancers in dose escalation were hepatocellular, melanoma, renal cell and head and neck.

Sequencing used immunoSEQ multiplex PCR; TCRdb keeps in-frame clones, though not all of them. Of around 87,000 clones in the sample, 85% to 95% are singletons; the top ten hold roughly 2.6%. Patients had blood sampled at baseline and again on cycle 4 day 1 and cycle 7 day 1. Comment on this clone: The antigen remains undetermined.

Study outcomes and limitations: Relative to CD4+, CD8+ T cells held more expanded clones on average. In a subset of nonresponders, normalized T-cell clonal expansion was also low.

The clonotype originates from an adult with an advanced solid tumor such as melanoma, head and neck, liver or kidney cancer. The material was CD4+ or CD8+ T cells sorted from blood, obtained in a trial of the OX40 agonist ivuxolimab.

The CDR3 nucleotides read TGTGCCAGCAGTGTGGGCGGGAGGGACTCCTACGAGCAGTACTTC. Translating gives CASSVGGRDSYEQYF. V is TRBV2 and J is TRBJ2-7; 9 nucleotides line up with TRBD2. The CDR3 is 15 residues long. Germline values: CDR1 SNHLY, CDR2 FYNNEI. J lost 0 bases, V lost 4 bases, and 4 bases had no gene match. The whole variable domain, filled in from reference TRBV2 and TRBJ2-7, reads EPEVTQTPSHQVTQMGQEVILRCVPISNHLYFYWYRQILGQKVEFLVSFYNNEISEKSEIFDDQFSVERPDGSNFTLKIRSTKLEDSAMYFCASSVGGRDSYEQYFGPGTRLTVT.